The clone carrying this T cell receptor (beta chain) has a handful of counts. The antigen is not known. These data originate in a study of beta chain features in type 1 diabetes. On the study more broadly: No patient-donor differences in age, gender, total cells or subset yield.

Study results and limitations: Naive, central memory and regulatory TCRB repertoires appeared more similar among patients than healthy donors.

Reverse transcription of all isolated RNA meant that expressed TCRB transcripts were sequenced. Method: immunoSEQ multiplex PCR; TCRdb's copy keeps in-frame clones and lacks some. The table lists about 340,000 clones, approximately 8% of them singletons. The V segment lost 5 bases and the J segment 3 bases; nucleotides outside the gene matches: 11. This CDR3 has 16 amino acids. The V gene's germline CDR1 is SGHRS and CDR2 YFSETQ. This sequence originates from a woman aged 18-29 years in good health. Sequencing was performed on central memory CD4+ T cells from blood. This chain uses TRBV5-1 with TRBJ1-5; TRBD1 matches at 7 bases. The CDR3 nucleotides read TGCGCCAGCAGTCTGGAGGTAGGGGGCCACAATCAGCCCCAGCATTTT. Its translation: CASSLEVGGHNQPQHF.